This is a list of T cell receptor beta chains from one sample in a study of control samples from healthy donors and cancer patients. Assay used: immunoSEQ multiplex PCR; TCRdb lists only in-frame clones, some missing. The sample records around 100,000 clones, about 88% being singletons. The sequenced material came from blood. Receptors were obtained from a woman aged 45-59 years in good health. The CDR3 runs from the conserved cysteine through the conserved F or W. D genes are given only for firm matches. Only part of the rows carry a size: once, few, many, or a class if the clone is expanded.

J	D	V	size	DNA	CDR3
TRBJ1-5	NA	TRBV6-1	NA	TGTGCCAGCAGTGAAGCGCTTCGGGTTCAGCCCCAGCATTTT	CASSEALRVQPQHF
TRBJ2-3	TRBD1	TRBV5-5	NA	TGTGCCAGCAGCTACCGGGACAGGGAGAGAGATACGCAGTATTTT	CASSYRDRERDTQYF
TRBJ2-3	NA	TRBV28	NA	TGTGCCAGCAGTCTAGACTACTCCATTAGCACAGATACGCAGTATTTT	CASSLDYSISTDTQYF
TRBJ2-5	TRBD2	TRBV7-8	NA	TGTGCCAGCAGCTCAGCGGGGGGCAGGGGAGAGACCCAGTACTTC	CASSSAGGRGETQYF
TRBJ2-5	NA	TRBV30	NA	TGTGCCTGGACCCCCTTACTTGGGGAGACCCAGTACTTC	CAWTPLLGETQYF
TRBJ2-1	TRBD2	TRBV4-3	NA	TGCGCCAGCAGCCAGCTAGCGGGAGGACCCTACAATGAGCAGTTCTTC	CASSQLAGGPYNEQFF
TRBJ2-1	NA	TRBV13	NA	TGTGCCAGCTTCTGGACAGACTACAATGAGCAGTTCTTC	CASFWTDYNEQFF
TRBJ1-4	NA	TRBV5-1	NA	TGCGCCAGCAGCGTGACAGAAGGAAAACTGTTTTTT	CASSVTEGKLFF
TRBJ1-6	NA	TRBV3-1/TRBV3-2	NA	TGTGCCAGCAGCCAAGACGGGACACATAGAAATTCACCCCTCCACTTT	CASSQDGTHRNSPLHF
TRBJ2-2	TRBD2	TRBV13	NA	TGTGCCAGCAGCTCGACCTCTAGCGGGAAGGCCTCCTTCACCGGGGAGCTGTTTTTT	CASSSTSSGKASFTGELFF
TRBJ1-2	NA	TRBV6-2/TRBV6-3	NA	TGTGCCAGCAGTTACTCGTTTATCGGAGAGGTAGATTATGGCTACACCTTC	CASSYSFIGEVDYGYTF
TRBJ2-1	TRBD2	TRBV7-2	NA	TGTGCCAGCAGCTCCCTCCCGGGGACTAGCTTAAGGGATGAGCAGTTCTTC	CASSSLPGTSLRDEQFF
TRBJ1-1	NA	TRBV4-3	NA	TGCGCCAGCAGCCAAGACTATCTGCCGAGGACTGAAGCTTTCTTT	CASSQDYLPRTEAFF
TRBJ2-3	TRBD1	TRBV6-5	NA	TGTGCCAGCAAGGACAGGTCTAGCACAGATACGCAGTATTTT	CASKDRSSTDTQYF
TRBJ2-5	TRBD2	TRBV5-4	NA	TGTGCCAGCAGCTTGGGGGCGCGGCGGGGGGGCCAAGAGACCCAGTACTTC	CASSLGARRGGQETQYF
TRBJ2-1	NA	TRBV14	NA	TGTGCCAGCAGCCGCCGCCATCTAGCGCGTGGTGAGCAGTTCTTC	CASSRRHLARGEQFF
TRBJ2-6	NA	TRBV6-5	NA	TGTGCCATCGGAGGGGACTCTGGGGCCAACGTCCTGACTTTC	CAIGGDSGANVLTF
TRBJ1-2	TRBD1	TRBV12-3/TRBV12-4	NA	TGTGCCAGCATCTTGGGACAGGGCAATGGCTACACCTTC	CASILGQGNGYTF
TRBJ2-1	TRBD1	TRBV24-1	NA	TGTGCCACCAGCACACGGACAGGGTCGGGGGAGCAGTTCTTC	CATSTRTGSGEQFF
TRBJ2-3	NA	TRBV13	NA	TGTGCCAGCAGCGTCACAGATACGCAGTATTTT	CASSVTDTQYF
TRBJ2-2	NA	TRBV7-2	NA	TGTGCCAGCAGCTTAGAAGGGGCCGGGGAGCTGTTTTTT	CASSLEGAGELFF
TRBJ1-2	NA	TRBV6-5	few	TGTGCCAGCAGTTACTCTCTGAGGGAAGGCTACACCTTC	CASSYSLREGYTF
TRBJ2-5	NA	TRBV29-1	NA	TGCAGCGTTGAAGGGGGATACCAAGAGACCCAGTACTTC	CSVEGGYQETQYF
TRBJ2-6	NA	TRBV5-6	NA	TGTGCCAGCAGCTTTCGAAAGACAGTCTCTGGGGCCAACGTCCTGACTTTC	CASSFRKTVSGANVLTF
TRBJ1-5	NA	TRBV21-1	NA	TGTGCCAGCAGCAAAGCCCAGGGCCGGACCCGGAATCAGCCCCAGCATTTT	CASSKAQGRTRNQPQHF
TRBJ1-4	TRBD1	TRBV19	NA	TGTGCCAGTAGTATCCACCGGGACAGGGGTAATGAAAAACTGTTTTTT	CASSIHRDRGNEKLFF
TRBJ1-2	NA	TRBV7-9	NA	TGTGCCAGCAGCTTAGTTGACAGCCGTGCCTATGGCTACACCTTC	CASSLVDSRAYGYTF
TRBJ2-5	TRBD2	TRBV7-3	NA	TGTGCCAGCAGCCTAGCGGGACGGGGAGAGACCCAGTACTTC	CASSLAGRGETQYF
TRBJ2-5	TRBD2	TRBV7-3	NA	TGTGCCAGCAGCTACAGACTAGCGGGAGGAGAAGAGACCCAGTACTTC	CASSYRLAGGEETQYF
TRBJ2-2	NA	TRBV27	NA	TGTGCCAGCGGCCCGCGGGGTCTTGGCACCGGGGAGCTGTTTTTT	CASGPRGLGTGELFF
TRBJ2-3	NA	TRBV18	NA	TGTGCCAGCTCACTCAACGGGGGCACGGATACGCAGTATTTT	CASSLNGGTDTQYF
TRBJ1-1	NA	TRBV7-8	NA	TGTGCCAGCAGCGGGGAGGTCGGCGTTTACACTGAAGCTTTCTTT	CASSGEVGVYTEAFF
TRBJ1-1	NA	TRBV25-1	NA	TGTGCCAGCAGTAACGGTGGAATGAACACTGAAGCTTTCTTT	CASSNGGMNTEAFF
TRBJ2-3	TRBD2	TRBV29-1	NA	TGCAGCGTTGTCGGGAGGGCCGTAGATACGCAGTATTTT	CSVVGRAVDTQYF
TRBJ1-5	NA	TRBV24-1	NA	TGTGCCACCAGTGATAGACAGTTACAGCCCCAGCATTTT	CATSDRQLQPQHF
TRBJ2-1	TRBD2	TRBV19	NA	TGTGCCAGTAGTATTGGGCTAGCGGGGGGCCTGACCTCCGGCAATGAGCAGTTCTTC	CASSIGLAGGLTSGNEQFF
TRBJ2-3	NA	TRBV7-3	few	TGTGCCAGCAGCTTAACGGTTACTAGCACAGATACGCAGTATTTT	CASSLTVTSTDTQYF
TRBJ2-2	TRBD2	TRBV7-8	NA	TGTGCCAGCAGCATTTTCGGGACTAGGAGAGAGTGGGAGCTGTTTTTT	CASSIFGTRREWELFF
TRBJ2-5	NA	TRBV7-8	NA	TGTGCCAGCAGCTTAGATATTGGAGGGGGGGAGACCCAGTACTTC	CASSLDIGGGETQYF
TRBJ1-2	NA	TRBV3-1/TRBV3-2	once	TGTGCCAGCAGCCAAGAGGGCCTTTCCTATGGCTACACCTTC	CASSQEGLSYGYTF
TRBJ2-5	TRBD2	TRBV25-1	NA	TGTGCCAGCAGTGAAGGGGGGTTCACTAGCGGTGCTTACTTC	CASSEGGFTSGAYF
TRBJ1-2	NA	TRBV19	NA	TGTGCCAGTTCGCCAACAGGGAAACGTGGCTACACCTTC	CASSPTGKRGYTF
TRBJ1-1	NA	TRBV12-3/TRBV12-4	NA	TGTGCCAGCAGTCGAGGGGGATCTGAAGCTTTCTTT	CASSRGGSEAFF
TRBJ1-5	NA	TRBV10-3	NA	TGTGCCATCAGTGAGCTGGGTAGCAATCAGCCCCAGCATTTT	CAISELGSNQPQHF
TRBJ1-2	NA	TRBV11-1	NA	TGTGCCAGCAGCTTTACTAACTATGGCTACACCTTC	CASSFTNYGYTF
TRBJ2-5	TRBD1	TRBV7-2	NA	TGTGCCAGCAGCTTACCGGGACAGCGAAAGACCCAGTACTTC	CASSLPGQRKTQYF
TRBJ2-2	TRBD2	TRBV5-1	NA	TGCGCCAGCAGCGCCCTAGCGGGGGGGACCGGGGAGCTGTTTTTT	CASSALAGGTGELFF
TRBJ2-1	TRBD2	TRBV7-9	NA	TGTGCCAGCAGCCCGGCCGGGAGGAGGTTAAAAAATGAGCAGTTCTTC	CASSPAGRRLKNEQFF
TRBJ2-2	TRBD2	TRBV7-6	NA	TGTGCCAGCAGCTTAACACTGACTAGCGAGAACACCGGGGAGCTGTTTTTT	CASSLTLTSENTGELFF
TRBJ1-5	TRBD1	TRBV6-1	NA	TGTGCCAGCAGTGAAGCCGGGACAGGGAATCAGCCCCAGCATTTT	CASSEAGTGNQPQHF
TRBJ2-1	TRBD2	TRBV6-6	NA	TGTGCCAGCAGAGATGGCGGGGGAGGAGGGAATGAGCAGTTCTTC	CASRDGGGGGNEQFF
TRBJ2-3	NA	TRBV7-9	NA	TGTGCCAGCAGCCCCGGGGGAATAGCGAGTCTGCCAGATACGCAGTATTTT	CASSPGGIASLPDTQYF
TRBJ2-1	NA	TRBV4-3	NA	TGCGCCAGCAGCCAAGACCGTTACCCGGGGCGTAATGAGCAGTTCTTC	CASSQDRYPGRNEQFF
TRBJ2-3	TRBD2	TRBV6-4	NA	TGTGCCAGAGGACTAGCGGGGGGGCACACAGATACGCAGTATTTT	CARGLAGGHTDTQYF